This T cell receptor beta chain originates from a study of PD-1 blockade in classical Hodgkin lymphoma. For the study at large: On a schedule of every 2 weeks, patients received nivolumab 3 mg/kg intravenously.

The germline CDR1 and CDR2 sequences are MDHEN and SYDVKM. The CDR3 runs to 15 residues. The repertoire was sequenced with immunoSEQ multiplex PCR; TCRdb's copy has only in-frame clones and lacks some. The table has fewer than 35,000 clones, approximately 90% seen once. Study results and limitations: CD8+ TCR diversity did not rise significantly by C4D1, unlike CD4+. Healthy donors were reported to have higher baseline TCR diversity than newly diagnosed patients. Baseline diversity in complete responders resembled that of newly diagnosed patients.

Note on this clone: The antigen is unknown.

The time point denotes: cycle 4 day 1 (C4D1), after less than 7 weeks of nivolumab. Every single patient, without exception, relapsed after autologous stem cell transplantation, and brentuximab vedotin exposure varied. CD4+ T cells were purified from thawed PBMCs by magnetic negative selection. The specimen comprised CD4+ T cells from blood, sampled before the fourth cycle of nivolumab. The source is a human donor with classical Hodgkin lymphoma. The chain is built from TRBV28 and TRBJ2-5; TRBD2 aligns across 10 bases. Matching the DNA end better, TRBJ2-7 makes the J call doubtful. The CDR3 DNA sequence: TGTGCCAGCAGGGATAGCGGGAGGAGCTCCTACGAGCAGTACTTC. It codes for CASRDSGRSSYEQYF.